This T cell receptor beta chain emerged from a study of cytomegalovirus exposure and HLA in healthy donors. The study ran its PCR with 60 Vbeta and 13 Jbeta primers. Clones were read by immunoSEQ multiplex PCR, and TCRdb kept only the in-frame ones, dropping some. The sample shows around 91,000 clones, around 85% of them seen only once. The specimen sequenced was PBMCs. This TCR was recovered from a young man in good health and CMV-seronegative.

This chain's CDR3 is CASGPDRGYGYTF. CDR3 bases: TGCGCCAGCGGCCCCGACAGGGGATATGGCTACACCTTC. V and J are TRBV5-1 and TRBJ1-2, with TRBD1 matching 8 bases. The CDR3 has 13 amino acids. With V trimmed by 7 bases and J by 5 bases, 7 bases remained unmatched. Germline CDR1 SGHRS, CDR2 YFSETQ.